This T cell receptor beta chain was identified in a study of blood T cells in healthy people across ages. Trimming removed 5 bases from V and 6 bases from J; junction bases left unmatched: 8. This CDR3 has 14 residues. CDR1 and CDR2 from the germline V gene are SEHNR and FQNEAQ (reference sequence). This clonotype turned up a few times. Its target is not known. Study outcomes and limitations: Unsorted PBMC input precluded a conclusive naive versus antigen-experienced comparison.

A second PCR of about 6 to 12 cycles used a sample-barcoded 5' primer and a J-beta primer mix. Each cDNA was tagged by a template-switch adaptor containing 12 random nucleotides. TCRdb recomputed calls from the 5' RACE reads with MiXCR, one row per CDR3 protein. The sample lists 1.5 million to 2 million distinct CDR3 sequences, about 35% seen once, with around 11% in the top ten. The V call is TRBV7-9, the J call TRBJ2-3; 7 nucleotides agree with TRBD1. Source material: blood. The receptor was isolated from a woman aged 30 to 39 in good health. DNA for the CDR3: TGTGCCAGCAGCCCGGACAGGTACACGGATACGCAGTATTTT. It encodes CASSPDRYTDTQYF.